This note documents a single T cell receptor beta chain sequence. These data are taken from a study of T-cell reconstitution after alpha-beta-depleted transplantation in children. The junction had 3 bases not matched to a gene; V was cut back by 0 bases and J by 4 bases. Germline assignment: CDR1 ENHRY and CDR2 SYGVKD. The CDR3 sequence is 15 residues long. The TCRbeta library was prepared with unique molecular identifiers. TCRdb fed the PCR reads into MiXCR, producing one record per CDR3 protein. Of a few hundred thousand distinct CDR3 sequences listed, around 19% are singletons. The TCR originated in a human donor who donated a stem cell graft to a child with acute lymphoblastic leukemia. The gene calls are TRBV10-3 and TRBJ2-7; TRBD1 aligns across 10 bases. The sequenced sample was PBMCs from the stem cell graft donor, obtained from the stem cell graft. The CDR3 coding sequence is TGTGCCATCAGTGAGTCCGGGACAGGGGTATACGAGCAGTACTTC. It yields the protein CAISESGTGVYEQYF.